Listed here are 26 T cell receptor beta chains from one sample, sequenced in a study of blood T cell repertoires in COVID-19. Data came from immunoSEQ multiplex PCR; TCRdb stores just in-frame clones and leaves some out. The data contain about 73,000 clones, over 60% of them singletons. The sample comprised peripheral blood. Receptor source: an older man with COVID-19, enrolled during active disease.

The gene calls are TRBV14 and TRBJ1-2; D is undetermined. The CDR3 totals 15 residues. Deletions cut 2 bases from V and 5 bases from J, with 15 bases between. CDR1 and CDR2 from the germline V gene are SGHDN and FVKESK. The CDR3 is CASSQMTRSGYGYTF. CDR3 coding DNA: TGTGCCAGCAGCCAAATGACCCGGAGTGGATATGGCTACACCTTC.

The rearrangement uses TRBV3-1 (or the pseudogene TRBV3-2) and TRBJ2-4, with 10 bases aligning to TRBD2. This CDR3 is built from 15 residues. With V trimmed by 4 bases and J by 8 bases, 8 bases remained unmatched. Germline V CDR1 and CDR2: LGHDT, YNNKEL (reference sequence). This CDR3 reads CASSPGLAGEDIQYF. The CDR3 DNA reads TGTGCCAGCAGCCCTGGCCTAGCGGGAGAGGACATTCAGTACTTC.

The chain has TRBV2 and TRBJ2-3; 8 positions agree with TRBD2. CDR1 and CDR2 from the germline V gene are SNHLY and FYNNEI. The length of the CDR3 is 14 residues. V shed 3 bases and J 5 bases; nucleotides not matched to a gene: 4. DNA of the CDR3: TGTGCCAGCAGTGAGGTCCGGGGGGGAGATACGCAGTATTTT. This encodes CASSEVRGGDTQYF.

This rearrangement joins TRBV5-1 to TRBJ2-5, with D possibly matching TRBD2 (7 bases). V was trimmed by 0 bases and J by 0 bases, leaving 18 bases between them. CDR1 and CDR2 (germline): SGHRS, YFSETQ. The CDR3 has 18 residues. This CDR3 is CASSLGDIGTTNQETQYF. The CDR3 DNA reads as TGCGCCAGCAGCTTGGGGGACATTGGGACTACTAACCAAGAGACCCAGTACTTC.

The chain combines TRBV12-5 with TRBJ2-2; TRBD2 agrees at 9 bases. CDR3 length equals 16 residues. Germline CDR1 is LGHNT and CDR2 is FRNRAP. Unmatched junction bases numbered 6, after V lost 1 base and J lost 6 bases. CDR3 loop: CASGLASGRSPGELFF. The CDR3 DNA follows: TGTGCTAGTGGTTTGGCCAGCGGGAGGTCTCCCGGGGAGCTGTTTTTT.

About this clone: One end of the junction varies from germline; a read error may be responsible. The chain couples TRBV3-1 (or the pseudogene TRBV3-2) to TRBJ2-7, with D possibly being TRBD2 (6 bases). Germline-derived CDR1 and CDR2 are LGHDT and YNNKEL (reference sequence). The CDR3 extends over 11 amino acids. The CDR3 bases are TGTGCCAGCAGCCAAGCGGGAGCCGAGGACTTC. The encoded protein is CASSQAGAEDF.

This chain joins TRBV12-3 or TRBV12-4 and TRBJ1-2; TRBD1 agrees at 7 bases. The CDR3 length is 13 residues. V shed 5 bases, J shed 7 bases, and the junction held 7 bases outside the gene matches. The CDR3 nucleotides read TGTGCCAGCAGTGCCGACAGGGCGAGTGGCTACACCTTC. Amino acid sequence: CASSADRASGYTF.

The table lists this clone with a few counts. V usage is TRBV18 and J usage is TRBJ2-2; TRBD1 matches 8 bases. CDR1 and CDR2 from the germline V gene are KGHSH and LQKENI. Trimming took 3 bases from V and 6 from J; bases not matched to a gene: 3. This CDR3 has 14 amino acids. Here the CDR3 reads CASSPDRVAGELFF. The CDR3 coding sequence is TGTGCCAGCTCACCGGACAGGGTGGCCGGGGAGCTGTTTTTT.

J is TRBJ2-2 and V is TRBV29-1; no clear D. The germline V and J ends were trimmed by 4 bases and 0 bases, with 9 bases remaining between them. Germline-derived CDR1 and CDR2 are SQVTM and ANQGSEA. CDR3 length: 14 amino acids. The CDR3 loop is CSVVFGTNTGELFF. As DNA, the CDR3 is TGCAGCGTTGTTTTCGGTACGAACACCGGGGAGCTGTTTTTT.

Ten or more counts support this clone. The chain employs TRBV5-1 and TRBJ2-3, with TRBD2 matching over 11 bases. The J segment lost 3 bases and the V segment lost 5 bases, leaving 5 bases of the junction unmatched. The CDR3 sequence is 15 residues long. Per the germline V gene, CDR1 is SGHRS and CDR2 is YFSETQ. The CDR3 region is CASSTTSGSTDTQYF. CDR3 in DNA: TGCGCCAGCAGTACTACTAGCGGGAGTACAGATACGCAGTATTTT.

This clone showed up just once. This rearrangement joins TRBV6-5 to TRBJ1-4; TRBD1 is a possible D gene (5 bases). The CDR3 spans 15 residues. CDR1 and CDR2 (germline): MNHEY, SVGAGI. Between the trimmed V and J ends, which lost 6 bases and 2 bases, there was a span of 13 bases. CDR3 nucleotides: TGTGCCAGCAGAAACCGGGACTTCACTAATGAAAAACTGTTTTTT. Encoded protein: CASRNRDFTNEKLFF.

The genes are TRBV7-9 and TRBJ1-1, with D perhaps matching TRBD1 (5 bases). V was pared by 1 base and J by 5 bases, with 8 bases between. Germline CDR1 reads SEHNR; CDR2 reads FQNEAQ (reference sequence). This CDR3 has 13 residues. CDR3 amino acids: CASSLEGWTEAFF. The CDR3 DNA follows: TGTGCCAGCAGCTTAGAGGGGTGGACTGAAGCTTTCTTT.

The chain uses TRBV6-6 and TRBJ2-7; no definite D call. V lost 6 bases, J lost 3 bases, and 15 bases lay in between. The germline gives CDR1 MNHNY, CDR2 SVGAGI (reference sequence). This CDR3 region has 14 residues. CDR3 sequence: CASSRDNPVYEQYF. CDR3 nucleotides: TGTGCCAGCAGCCGCGACAATCCGGTCTACGAGCAGTACTTC.

This chain uses TRBV7-3 with TRBJ2-1, with 8 bases fitting TRBD1. This CDR3 region has 14 residues. V shed 5 bases, J shed 4 bases, and the junction held 4 bases outside the gene matches. Looked up from germline, CDR1 is SGHTA and CDR2 is FQGTGA. The CDR3 nucleotides read TGTGCCAGCAGCCCGGGACAGGATTACAATGAGCAGTTCTTC. It is translated as CASSPGQDYNEQFF.

The rearrangement links TRBV7-3 to TRBJ1-2, with 11 bases that match TRBD1. The CDR3 sequence is 16 residues long. Germline assignment: CDR1 SGHTA and CDR2 FQGTGA. With 6 bases clipped from V and 4 bases from J, the junction kept 10 bases outside the gene matches. The CDR3 protein is CASSPDRGRRGYGYTF. Written as DNA, the CDR3 is TGTGCCAGCAGTCCGGACAGGGGGCGCCGGGGCTATGGCTACACCTTC.

This chain connects TRBV20-1 to TRBJ2-5; TRBD2 aligns across 14 bases. Germline V gives CDR1 DFQATT, CDR2 SNEGSKA (reference sequence). The junction had 9 bases not matched to a gene; V was cut back by 3 bases and J by 3 bases. The CDR3 length is 17 residues. The CDR3 loop reads CSASPGPGLAGEETQYF. In DNA form, the CDR3 reads TGCAGTGCTAGTCCAGGTCCGGGACTAGCGGGAGAAGAGACCCAGTACTTC.

This rearrangement joins TRBV9 to TRBJ1-3, with a tentative D call TRBD1 (6 bases). Germline loops: CDR1 SGDLS, CDR2 YYNGEE. Trimming took 4 bases from V and 2 from J, leaving 10 bases between them. The CDR3 is 14 residues long. CDR3: CASSLQGTGNTIYF. CDR3 nucleotide sequence: TGTGCCAGCAGCCTACAGGGCACTGGAAACACCATATATTTT.

V is TRBV2 and J is TRBJ2-7; D is undetermined. The CDR3 sequence is 14 residues long. With 0 bases removed from V and 2 bases from J, the gap between germline ends came to 8 bases. Germline CDR1 and CDR2: SNHLY and FYNNEI. This chain's CDR3 is CASSEALATYEQYF. Written as DNA, the CDR3 is TGTGCCAGCAGTGAAGCGCTGGCAACCTACGAGCAGTACTTC.

This clone was seen only a few times. CDR3 bases: TGTGCCAGCAGCCAGGACAGAGGCAATCAGCCCCAGCATTTT. This encodes CASSQDRGNQPQHF. The chain joins TRBV28 to TRBJ1-5; TRBD1 is a possible D gene (6 bases). Trimming removed 6 bases at V and 2 bases at J, with 11 bases between. This CDR3 is built from 14 residues. Germline V CDR1 and CDR2: MDHEN, SYDVKM.

This sequence joins TRBV7-2 and TRBJ2-2, with TRBD2 matching over 12 bases. CDR1 is SGHTA and CDR2 is FQGNSA in the germline V gene. The CDR3 is 17 residues long. V shed 2 bases, J shed 7 bases, and the junction held 8 bases outside the gene matches. Written as DNA, the CDR3 is TGTGCCAGCAGCTTAATCGGACTAGCGGGAAGGGGCGGGGAGCTGTTTTTT. Its protein is CASSLIGLAGRGGELFF. Full variable domain (outside the CDR3, taken from reference TRBV7-2 and TRBJ2-2): GAGVSQSPSNKVTEKGKDVELRCDPISGHTALYWYRQSLGQGLEFLIYFQGNSAPDKSGLPSDRFSAERTGGSVSTLTIQRTQQEDSAVYLCASSLIGLAGRGGELFFGEGSRLTVL.

This clone has more than one count but fewer than ten. The V and J genes are TRBV5-4 and TRBJ1-6; perhaps TRBD1 as D (6 bases). Germline loops: CDR1 SGHNT, CDR2 YYREEE (reference sequence). The CDR3 runs to 14 residues. V lost 0 bases and J lost 8, with 9 bases in between. The chain's CDR3 is CASSLAQGDSPLHF. CDR3 coding DNA: TGTGCCAGCAGCTTGGCACAGGGTGATTCACCCCTCCACTTT.

CDR3 sequence reads: CASSPAQGTSRYSYEQYF. CDR3 DNA sequence: TGTGCCAGCAGCCCCGCGCAGGGGACTAGCCGATACTCCTACGAGCAGTACTTC. The chain uses TRBV9 and TRBJ2-7, with 9 positions matching TRBD2. V lost 4 bases to trimming and J lost 0 bases; unmatched junction nucleotides: 14. The CDR3 is 18 residues long. Looked up from germline, CDR1 is SGDLS and CDR2 is YYNGEE.

The chain employs TRBV7-2 and TRBJ2-1; TRBD1 matches 11 bases. Looked up from germline, CDR1 is SGHTA and CDR2 is FQGNSA. This CDR3 comprises 16 residues. J gave up 4 bases and V 0 bases, and 2 bases lay outside the gene matches. This CDR3 is CASSLAGTGGYNEQFF. The CDR3 coding sequence is TGTGCCAGCAGCTTAGCGGGGACAGGGGGGTACAATGAGCAGTTCTTC.

In the case of this clone: Germline is not matched at one junction end, which may reflect a read error. This chain links TRBV29-1 with TRBJ1-2, with no clear D. The CDR3 consists of 13 residues. Germline V gene lookup returns CDR1 SQVTM and CDR2 ANQGSEA. CDR3 region: CSVAGSAKYGYTF. The CDR3 nucleotides read TGCAGCGTTGCAGGTAGCGCTAAATATGGCTACACCTTC.

This clone showed up just a few times. The chain employs TRBV6-2 or TRBV6-3 and TRBJ2-7; D might be TRBD2 (6 bases). The V and J ends lost 4 bases and 6 bases respectively, with 19 bases between them. The CDR3 length is 15 residues. CDR1 is MNHEY, CDR2 SVGEGT, per germline. The CDR3 is CASSSWRATSPEQYF. In DNA, the CDR3 is TGTGCCAGCAGTTCGTGGAGGGCTACCTCTCCCGAGCAGTACTTC.

The rearrangement links TRBV6-5 to TRBJ2-7; 9 nucleotides agree with TRBD1. CDR3 length equals 12 residues. CDR1 and CDR2 from the germline V gene are MNHEY and SVGAGI. Unmatched junction bases numbered 8, after V lost 10 bases and J lost 7 bases. The CDR3 region has the DNA TGTGCCACCGGAACAGGGGGCAGGGAGCAGTACTTC. It codes for CATGTGGREQYF.